This T cell receptor beta chain is drawn from a study of blood T cell repertoires in COVID-19. Overall study context: The United States, Italy and Spain provided the acute and convalescent COVID-19 samples. Nucleic acid was either cDNA or gDNA, and it came from T cells, B-cell-depleted T cells, or PBMCs.

Germline CDR1 SGHTA, CDR2 FQGTGA. V gave up 2 bases and J gave up 5 bases; unmatched junction bases: 5. There are 15 residues in the CDR3. Original processing notes: Reference gene primers were amplified, and this amplification served to estimate nucleated cell counts. The method was immunoSEQ multiplex PCR; TCRdb's version includes in-frame clones alone and lacks a portion of them. V and J calls and clone size are those listed in that table; D and trimming were worked out from the DNA. The repertoire holds roughly 260,000 clones, with 75% to 95% as singletons. This receptor was taken from a young adult with COVID-19, enrolled during active disease. The gene calls are TRBV7-3 and TRBJ2-3, with 9 bases matching TRBD1. The specimen was peripheral blood. The CDR3 bases are TGTGCCAGCAGCTTACGGGGACAGGGAGGAGATACGCAGTATTTT. Its translation is CASSLRGQGGDTQYF.